This entry concerns a single T cell receptor (beta chain). Trimming left V 2 bases short and J 0 bases short, with 11 bases between. This CDR3 comprises 16 residues. CDR1 and CDR2 (germline): KGHSH, LQKENI. These data come from a study of blood T cell repertoires in COVID-19. Study background: Researchers got acute and convalescent COVID-19 samples from the United States, Italy and Spain. In each case, the material was cDNA or gDNA derived from T cells, B-cell-depleted T cells, or PBMCs.

Here immunoSEQ multiplex PCR was the method, and the copy in TCRdb shows in-frame clones only, minus some. The sample shows 90,000 to 120,000 clones, roughly 88% of them seen only once. Sequencing was carried out using peripheral blood. The source of this sequence is a woman aged 55-75 years with acute or convalescent COVID-19. The chain combines TRBV18 with TRBJ1-3; unclear D gene. The CDR3: CASSPKQPRSGNTIYF. In DNA form, the CDR3 reads TGTGCCAGCTCACCAAAACAGCCACGCTCTGGAAACACCATATATTTT.